The sequence of this TCR beta chain was determined in a study of blood T cells in healthy people across ages (dated by TCRdb to between 2015 and 2016). A note on the overall study: In model experiments, template switching captured roughly one uniquely barcoded TCR beta cDNA molecule for every two T cells. Age-related changes in TCR beta repertoire diversity were measured in the study by deep sequencing normalized with unique cDNA molecular identifiers. The donors were split into four age groups: young (average around 15 years), middle-aged (39), aged (more than 60) and long-lived (about 82). To avoid experimental bias, donors of different ages were randomly spread across the sequencing lanes. Two additional independent replicas of 1 million unique cDNA reads from the same blood draw were analyzed for two donors (one aged 18 to 29 and one aged 80 or older).

According to the germline V gene (reference sequence), CDR1 reads DFQATT and CDR2 reads SNEGSKA. Clipping removes 0 bases from V and 4 bases from J, with 4 as the unmatched junction base count. The CDR3 spans 15 residues, from the cysteine through the phenylalanine. CDR3 DNA only is kept here, 45 bases in frame from base 1. Libraries were made using 5' RACE. The sequencing machine was an Illumina HiSeq 2500. The second PCR ran for about 6 to 12 cycles and used a J-beta primer mix along with a sample-barcoded 5' primer. Each TCR beta cDNA molecule received a unique molecular identifier from a template-switch 5' adaptor carrying 12 random nucleotides. At least 3 million CDR3-containing paired-end reads were obtained from each sample. All of the RNA was converted into first-strand cDNA using the Mint cDNA synthesis kit, with a TRBC-specific oligonucleotide serving as the primer. After uracil-DNA glycosylase treatment, a first 18-cycle PCR used universal primers M1SS and BC2_uni_R on all cDNA. In the original analysis: For normalization, 1 million high-quality reads, each with a distinct molecular identifier, were randomly selected from each sample. Instead of being binned into consensus sequences, reads with shared molecular identifiers were discarded. CDR3 identification, clonotype clustering and error correction used MiTCR with a Q25 quality threshold and the strictest error-elimination algorithm. Lower-bound total TCR beta diversity was estimated with a nonparametric unseen species model using Euler transformation. The public reads were run again by TCRdb, first through fastp at Q25 and then through MiXCR, and only productive beta chains were kept. All rows with the same CDR3 protein become a single entry with the most common DNA and genes. None of the V and J calls come from the authors' own analysis; TCRdb made them. The sample table shows some 1.4 million distinct CDR3 sequences, and approximately 38% are seen once. Clones ranked in the top ten supply 7% to 9% of the sample.

Systemically healthy Caucasian individuals from Russia, approximately 39 in total and aged roughly 6 to 100 years, were included as donors. Each donor gave ten milliliters of peripheral blood, collected into EDTA-treated Vacutainer tubes. Ficoll-Paque density-gradient centrifugation was used to isolate PBMCs, with at least 6.5 million obtained per sample. Total RNA, at least 6 micrograms per sample, was extracted from PBMCs with Trizol reagent. For every donor, flow cytometry on a PBMC aliquot measured the percentage of naive CD45RAhigh/CD27high T cells. Comment on this clonotype: Its binding antigen is unknown. Base qualities are missing; no much larger clone stands one base away.

Results the study describes overall, beyond this receptor: Bulk unsorted PBMC profiling prevented conclusive comparison of naive and antigen-experienced compartments. Compared with the aged group, the long-lived group had more naive CD4+ T cells, fewer expanded clones and increased TCR diversity, a pattern suggesting age selection. Estimates of total diversity based on one million sequenced T cells were regarded as lower bounds and as underestimates. Observed TCR beta diversity per million T cells fell roughly linearly with age, and a significant reduction was already apparent by age around 44. Donor CMV infection status was unknown, potentially confounding age-related changes in expanded clonotypes. A strong correlation was found between observed TCR beta diversity and the percentage of naive T cells measured by flow cytometry.

The specimen sequenced was blood. The V and J segments used are TRBV20-1 and TRBJ2-2, and 8 bases in between align with TRBD1. This receptor was taken from a woman aged 18-30 years in good health. In nucleotides, the sequence is TGCAGTGCTAGAGATCGACAGGGGCTCACCGGGGAGCTGTTTTTT. Its translation reads: CSARDRQGLTGELFF.